This TCR beta chain was sequenced for a study of blood T cell repertoires in COVID-19. Turning to the study itself: PBMCs, B-cell-depleted T cells, or T cells were the source of the cDNA or gDNA that made up the material.

As originally analysed: Estimated nucleated cell counts came from reference gene primer amplification. TCRdb keeps only in-frame clones here, not all; method: immunoSEQ multiplex PCR. V and J calls and clone size follow that table, whereas D and trimming were derived from the DNA. The data show some 360,000 clones, approximately 89% seen once. CDR3 length: 16 residues. The V gene's germline CDR1 is SGHNT and CDR2 YYREEE (reference sequence). Trimming took off 3 bases at V and 2 bases at J, with 16 bases between the two ends. The sequencing sample was made of peripheral blood. The source is a woman aged 60-70 years with COVID-19, enrolled during active disease. V is TRBV5-4 and J is TRBJ2-3; D unclear. DNA of the CDR3: TGTGCCAGCAGCTCCCCCGGAGTAACAAACACAGATACGCAGTATTTT. Residues: CASSSPGVTNTDTQYF.